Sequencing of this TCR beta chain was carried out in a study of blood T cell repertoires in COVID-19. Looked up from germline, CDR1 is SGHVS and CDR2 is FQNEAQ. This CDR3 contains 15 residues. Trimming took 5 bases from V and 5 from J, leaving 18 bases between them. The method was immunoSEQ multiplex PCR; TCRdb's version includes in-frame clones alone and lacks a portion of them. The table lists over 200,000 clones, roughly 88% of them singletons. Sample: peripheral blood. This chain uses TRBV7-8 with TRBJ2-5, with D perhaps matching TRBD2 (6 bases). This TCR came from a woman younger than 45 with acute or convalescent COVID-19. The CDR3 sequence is CASSLVTAAGETQYF. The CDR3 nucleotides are TGTGCCAGCAGCCTGGTGACAGCGGCGGGGGAGACCCAGTACTTC.